This T cell receptor beta chain came from a study of OX40 agonist ivuxolimab in advanced cancers. Libraries were prepared by immunoSEQ multiplex PCR; TCRdb keeps only in-frame clonotypes and omits some of them. This sample has roughly 90,000 clones, with under 95% found just once. The CDR3 totals 17 residues. With V trimmed by 4 bases and J by 1 base, 4 bases remained unmatched. Germline-derived CDR1 and CDR2 are SGHTA and FQGNSA. V and J are TRBV7-2 and TRBJ2-2; 12 bases match TRBD2. This clonotype originated in an adult with an advanced solid tumor such as melanoma, head and neck, liver or kidney cancer. The input for sequencing was CD4+ or CD8+ T cells sorted from blood, taken in a trial of the OX40 agonist ivuxolimab. CDR3 protein: CASSSPTSGRNTGELFF. The CDR3 nucleotides are TGTGCCAGCAGCTCCCCGACTAGCGGGAGGAACACCGGGGAGCTGTTTTTT.